The 31 T cell receptor beta chains reported below all come from one sample, sequenced in a study of blood T cells in healthy people across ages. Primers used in a second PCR of about 6 to 11 cycles were a sample-barcoded 5' primer and a J-beta primer mix. MiXCR, applied by TCRdb to the 5' RACE reads, yields one record per CDR3 protein. The sample lists some 760,000 distinct CDR3 sequences; 25% were seen once. The same data also contributed to another study, on T cells of mothers and their children.

The source material was blood. These receptors were obtained from a boy aged 10-17 years in good health.

This clonotype was picked up a small number of times. This chain joins TRBV10-3 and TRBJ1-5; TRBD1 matches 7 bases. Per germline, CDR1 ENHRY and CDR2 SYGVKD. This CDR3 is built from 14 residues. With V trimmed by 2 bases and J by 3 bases, 1 base remained unmatched. The CDR3 DNA is TGTGCCATCAGTGAGGACAGGGACAATCAGCCCCAGCATTTT. This codes for CAISEDRDNQPQHF.

The V and J genes are TRBV5-1 and TRBJ2-7, with 7 bases identical to TRBD1. Losses at the gene ends were 7 bases for V and 0 bases for J; bases not matched to a gene: 7. This CDR3 spans 14 amino acids. CDR1 is SGHRS and CDR2 is YFSETQ in the germline V gene. The CDR3 sequence: CASAGTESSYEQYF. The CDR3 DNA sequence: TGCGCCAGCGCCGGGACAGAGAGCTCCTACGAGCAGTACTTC.

Note on this clonotype: Germline and junction disagree at one end, which may indicate a read error. The chain uses TRBV7-2 and TRBJ2-5, with no clear D. CDR1 is SGHTA and CDR2 is FQGNSA in the germline V gene. The CDR3 sequence is 12 residues long. CDR3 protein: CASSTNTQTQYF. The CDR3 region has the DNA TGCGCCAGCAGCACAAATACGCAGACCCAGTACTTC.

The V and J genes are TRBV7-9 and TRBJ1-4, with 11 bases matching TRBD1. The CDR3 contains 15 residues. After removal of 4 bases from V and 4 bases from J, the junction contained 2 bases not matched to a gene. Per the germline V gene, CDR1 is SEHNR and CDR2 is FQNEAQ (reference sequence). The CDR3 loop reads CASSWTGGDNEKLFF. The CDR3 nucleotides read TGTGCCAGCAGCTGGACAGGGGGCGATAATGAAAAACTGTTTTTT.

J is TRBJ1-1 and V is TRBV21-1; no DNA check was done on the table's D call, TRBD1. TRBV21-1 is annotated as a pseudogene. The CDR3 loop spans 15 amino acids. CDR3 sequence: CASFVSGAGDTEAFF. The CDR3 nucleotides read TGTGCCAGCTTCGTATCGGGGGCTGGGGACACTGAAGCTTTCTTT.

The V and J genes are TRBV14 and TRBJ2-1; 14 positions agree with TRBD2. The V and J ends lost 3 bases and 2 bases, in that order; junction bases with no gene match: 6. The CDR3 is 18 residues long. From germline, CDR1 is SGHDN and CDR2 FVKESK. The CDR3 region is CASSQGLAGVSAYNEQFF. The CDR3 DNA reads TGTGCCAGCAGCCAGGGACTAGCGGGAGTTAGTGCCTACAATGAGCAGTTCTTC. Based on the CDR3 plus reference TRBV14 and TRBJ2-1, the full variable domain is EAGVTQFPSHSVIEKGQTVTLRCDPISGHDNLYWYRRVMGKEIKFLLHFVKESKQDESGMPNNRFLAERTGGTYSTLKVQPAELEDSGVYFCASSQGLAGVSAYNEQFFGPGTRLTVL.

The chain joins TRBV2 to TRBJ1-2; possible D gene TRBD1, 5 bases. The germline CDR1 and CDR2 sequences are SNHLY and FYNNEI. V was trimmed by 8 bases and J by 10 bases, leaving 14 bases between them. This CDR3 is built from 11 residues. In DNA form, the CDR3 reads TGTGCCAGCCGGGTGGGGCAGATCTACACCTTC. Amino acid sequence: CASRVGQIYTF.

This clonotype turned up a few times. The chain has TRBV4-3 and TRBJ2-5; D is unclear. Germline CDR1 reads LGHNA; CDR2 reads YSLEER. V gave up 2 bases and J gave up 4 bases, with 17 bases separating them. CDR3 length: 16 residues. The DNA for the CDR3 is TGCGCCAGCAGCCAATCCTCCTACGTGGCTGGAGAGACCCAGTACTTC. This translates into CASSQSSYVAGETQYF.

The chain has TRBV25-1 and TRBJ2-7; perhaps TRBD2 as D (5 bases). CDR3 length: 15 residues. V lost 6 bases and J lost 0, with 15 bases in between. From germline, CDR1 is MGHDK and CDR2 SYGVNS. The CDR3 is CASSHPGEGSYEQYF. CDR3 sequence (DNA): TGTGCCAGCAGCCACCCGGGCGAGGGCTCCTACGAGCAGTACTTC.

V and J are TRBV11-2 and TRBJ2-3; 7 bases fit TRBD2. The V and J ends lost 1 base and 2 bases, in that order; junction bases with no gene match: 6. CDR1 SGHAT and CDR2 FQNNGV come from the germline V gene. The CDR3 has 16 residues. CDR3 in amino acids: CASSLGPGGYTDTQYF. The CDR3 bases are TGTGCCAGCAGCTTAGGTCCGGGGGGATACACAGATACGCAGTATTTT.

This clonotype was seen a few times. The chain combines TRBV9 with TRBJ1-1; 7 bases match TRBD1. CDR1 and CDR2 from the germline V gene are SGDLS and YYNGEE. This CDR3 spans 14 amino acids. Trimming cost V 6 bases and J 0 bases; bases outside gene matches: 5. The CDR3 loop is CASKPQGMNTEAFF. The CDR3 coding sequence is TGTGCCAGCAAACCACAGGGGATGAACACTGAAGCTTTCTTT. Using reference TRBV9 and TRBJ1-1 for the parts outside the CDR3, the full variable domain is DSGVTQTPKHLITATGQRVTLRCSPRSGDLSVYWYQQSLDQGLQFLIQYYNGEERAKGNILERFSAQQFPDLHSELNLSSLELGDSALYFCASKPQGMNTEAFFGQGTRLTVV.

This clonotype occurred a few times. CDR3 loop: CASSGQFVKAVDRQDPYGYTF. The DNA for the CDR3 is TGTGCCAGCAGTGGTCAATTCGTGAAGGCAGTGGACAGGCAGGACCCTTATGGCTACACCTTC. The chain carries TRBV2 and TRBJ1-2, with TRBD1 matching 7 bases. The CDR3 is made up of 21 amino acids. V shed 4 bases and J 5 bases; nucleotides not matched to a gene: 28. Germline V gene data show CDR1 as SNHLY and CDR2 as FYNNEI.

This clonotype was observed a handful of times. The chain is built from TRBV20-1 and TRBJ1-2; no clear D. CDR1 is DFQATT and CDR2 is SNEGSKA in the germline V gene (reference sequence). Trimming pared 4 bases from V and 0 bases from J, leaving 3 bases between. This CDR3 is 11 amino acids long. CDR3 bases: TGCAGTGCTAACACTAACTATGGCTACACCTTC. This translates into CSANTNYGYTF.

This clonotype showed up many times. This sequence joins TRBV6-2 or TRBV6-3 and TRBJ2-7; TRBD2 agrees at 13 bases. J gave up 1 base and V 5 bases, and 5 bases lay outside the gene matches. Germline CDR1 and CDR2: MNHEY and SVGEGT. The CDR3 has 16 residues. The CDR3 DNA reads TGTGCCAGCAGTCCTGGACTAGCGGGAGATTCCTACGAGCAGTACTTC. Amino acids: CASSPGLAGDSYEQYF.

This chain uses TRBV27 with TRBJ1-5; D possibly corresponds to TRBD1 (5 bases). Germline CDR1 MNHEY, CDR2 SMNVEV (reference sequence). This CDR3 region has 13 residues. V dropped 7 bases and J dropped 2 bases, with 9 bases sitting between them. The CDR3 reads CASMPGRNQPQHF. CDR3 DNA sequence: TGTGCCAGCATGCCAGGGCGCAATCAGCCCCAGCATTTT.

This clonotype was detected ten times or more. V gene TRBV9 combines with J gene TRBJ1-1, with D uncertain. CDR3 length: 13 residues. The V and J ends lost 2 bases and 0 bases respectively, with 5 bases between them. The germline gives CDR1 SGDLS, CDR2 YYNGEE. This CDR3 is CASSVSLNTEAFF. As DNA, the CDR3 is TGTGCCAGCAGCGTCTCCTTGAACACTGAAGCTTTCTTT.

CDR3 bases: TGTGCCAGCAGCATAAACAGGGAGAGCAGCCCCTACGAGCAGTACTTC. Translation gives CASSINRESSPYEQYF. V is TRBV9 and J is TRBJ2-7; possible D gene TRBD1, 6 bases. The V and J ends lost 4 bases and 2 bases respectively, with 19 bases between them. The CDR3 totals 16 residues. In germline, CDR1 is SGDLS, CDR2 YYNGEE.

The rearrangement uses TRBV6-5 and TRBJ2-5, with D possibly matching TRBD1 (5 bases). The DNA matches TRBJ2-7 better at its end, which makes the J call doubtful. This CDR3 contains 14 residues. In germline, CDR1 is MNHEY, CDR2 SVGAGI. CDR3 loop: CASREQEIYYEQYF. CDR3 in DNA: TGTGCCAGCAGAGAACAGGAGATTTACTACGAGCAGTACTTC.

This clonotype came up a few times. The chain recombines TRBV7-2 with TRBJ2-7; D is undetermined. V was clipped by 0 bases and J by 0 bases, with 12 bases between them. CDR1 is SGHTA and CDR2 is FQGNSA in the germline V gene. This CDR3 contains 16 residues. The chain's CDR3 is CASSLAPPVDSYEQYF. CDR3 DNA sequence: TGTGCCAGCAGCTTAGCCCCCCCTGTCGACTCCTACGAGCAGTACTTC.

The chain links TRBV20-1 to TRBJ1-1; the match to TRBD1 covers 10 bases. Germline values: CDR1 DFQATT, CDR2 SNEGSKA (reference sequence). The CDR3 is made up of 13 amino acids. Trimming removed 5 bases from V and 6 bases from J; junction bases left unmatched: 6. CDR3 in amino acids: CSAARDRGAEAFF. CDR3 DNA: TGCAGTGCTGCCCGGGACAGGGGCGCTGAAGCTTTCTTT.

This chain links TRBV27 with TRBJ1-4; TRBD1 is a possible D gene (6 bases). Germline CDR1 reads MNHEY; CDR2 reads SMNVEV (reference sequence). The CDR3 runs 14 residues. V gave up 6 bases and J gave up 4 bases, with 12 bases separating them. CDR3 loop: CASSTGQHNEKLFF. In nucleotides, the CDR3 is TGTGCCAGCAGCACGGGACAACATAATGAAAAACTGTTTTTT.

This clonotype occurred a few times. This chain connects TRBV15 to TRBJ2-2, with D tentatively TRBD2 (6 bases). Germline assignment: CDR1 LNHNV and CDR2 YYDKDF (reference sequence). V was clipped by 0 bases and J by 8 bases, with 19 bases between them. The CDR3 consists of 17 residues. For the CDR3, the DNA is TGTGCCACCAGCAGAGACCGTGGGACTTTATTAAGGGGGGAGCTGTTTTTT. Protein sequence: CATSRDRGTLLRGELFF.

The V gene is TRBV4-2, the J gene TRBJ2-5, with D possibly matching TRBD1 (5 bases). The CDR3 covers 15 residues. V lost 0 bases and J lost 6, with 14 bases in between. The germline CDR1 and CDR2 sequences are LGHNA and YNFKEQ. The CDR3 region has the DNA TGTGCCAGCAGCCAAGAGGTCCTTACAGGACAGACCCAGTACTTC. Residues: CASSQEVLTGQTQYF.

This clonotype was counted between two and nine times. The chain joins TRBV27 to TRBJ2-5, with D unclear. With the DNA end fitting TRBJ2-7 better, the J assignment may be wrong. The CDR3 is 14 residues long. The germline V gene encodes CDR1 MNHEY and CDR2 SMNVEV (reference sequence). The CDR3 reads CASSLSFTSYEQYF. The CDR3 nucleotides read TGTGCCAGCAGTTTATCATTCACCTCCTACGAGCAGTACTTC.

This clonotype has more than one count but fewer than ten. The V gene is TRBV4-1, the J gene TRBJ2-7; 10 positions agree with TRBD1. Trimming at V came to 6 bases and at J to 6 bases, leaving 8 bases not matched to a gene. Germline-derived CDR1 and CDR2 are MGHRA and YSYEKL. The CDR3 totals 14 residues. Here the CDR3 reads CASSQGQGLVEQYF. The CDR3, as DNA: TGCGCCAGCAGTCAGGGACAGGGGCTCGTCGAGCAGTACTTC.

This clonotype has more than one count but fewer than ten. The V and J genes are TRBV29-1 and TRBJ1-2, with 9 bases identical to TRBD1. The CDR3 runs to 14 residues. Unmatched junction bases numbered 11, after V lost 6 bases and J lost 6 bases. The germline CDR1 and CDR2 sequences are SQVTM and ANQGSEA. CDR3 sequence reads: CSVHPDRGLDGYTF. CDR3 nucleotide sequence: TGCAGCGTCCACCCGGACAGGGGCCTTGATGGCTACACCTTC. Combining the CDR3 with reference TRBV29-1 and TRBJ1-2 gives the whole variable domain SAVISQKPSRDICQRGTSLTIQCQVDSQVTMMFWYRQQPGQSLTLIATANQGSEATYESGFVIDKFPISRPNLTFSTLTVSNMSPEDSSIYLCSVHPDRGLDGYTFGSGTRLTVV.

A word on this clonotype: Because it lacks the conserved phenylalanine or tryptophan at the end, this CDR3 is likely a read error. The chain links TRBV5-6 to TRBJ2-3; D is perhaps TRBD1 (6 bases). Looked up from germline, CDR1 is SGHDT and CDR2 is YYEEEE. The CDR3 totals 18 residues. Between the trimmed V and J ends, which lost 0 bases and 2 bases, there was a span of 19 bases. CDR3 DNA sequence: TGTGCCAGCAGCTTGGCTGCCCTAGGACAGATCTTCACAGATACGCAGTATATT. This translates into CASSLAALGQIFTDTQYI.

A few counts support this clonotype. The rearrangement joins TRBV3-1 to TRBJ2-1; 12 positions agree with TRBD2. Germline V lookup: CDR1 LGHDT, CDR2 YNNKEL (reference sequence). The length of the CDR3 is 16 residues. The V gene end was trimmed by 4 bases and the J gene end by 12 bases; junction bases not matched to a gene: 13. CDR3 loop: CASSPRTSGVPTGQFF. The CDR3 nucleotides read TGTGCCAGCAGCCCAAGGACTAGCGGGGTTCCTACGGGGCAGTTCTTC.

The V gene is TRBV27, the J gene TRBJ2-5; D may match TRBD1 or TRBD2 (6 bases each). With the DNA end fitting TRBJ2-1 better, the J assignment may be wrong. CDR3 length equals 16 residues. CDR1 MNHEY and CDR2 SMNVEV come from the germline V gene (reference sequence). In DNA, the CDR3 is TGTGCCAGCAGTTTAATGGGCAGGGGACTTTACAATGAGCAGTTCTTC. This translates into CASSLMGRGLYNEQFF.

This clonotype was seen a single time. The gene calls are TRBV19 and TRBJ2-3; the D gene is possibly TRBD1 (5 bases). Germline assignment: CDR1 LNHDA and CDR2 SQIVND (reference sequence). CDR3 length: 15 amino acids. V lost 6 bases, J lost 0 bases, and 13 bases lay in between. This chain's CDR3 is CASRLDSHSTDTQYF. CDR3 DNA sequence: TGTGCCAGTAGGCTCGACAGCCATAGCACAGATACGCAGTATTTT.

The V call is TRBV20-1, the J call TRBJ2-1; D is perhaps TRBD2 (6 bases). The CDR3 has 15 residues. Germline lookup yields CDR1 DFQATT and CDR2 SNEGSKA (reference sequence). V was shortened by 5 bases and J by 1 base, with 15 bases between the two germline ends. DNA for the CDR3: TGCAGTGCTGCGTACATGCGGGGTTCCTACAATGAGCAGTTCTTC. Protein sequence: CSAAYMRGSYNEQFF.